A selection of T cell receptor beta chains follows, all from one sample in a study of Ad26.COV2.S vaccination and SARS-CoV-2 variants. The protocol was immunoSEQ multiplex PCR, while the TCRdb copy is restricted to in-frame clones and leaves out a portion. The sample includes about 410,000 clones, around 91% of them seen just once. The input for sequencing was peripheral blood, taken in a trial of Ad26.COV2.S vaccine versus placebo. The receptors stem from a person between 18 and 59 years old who received the Ad26.COV2.S COVID-19 vaccine or a placebo. Both conserved end residues are part of each CDR3. A D gene is named only where the DNA matches it firmly. Size tells how often a clone was seen (once, few, many) or the class of an expanded clone, and some rows leave it out.

NA,TRBJ2-7,TRBD2,TRBV30,CAWSGGGMYEQYF,TGTGCCTGGAGTGGGGGGGGGATGTACGAGCAGTACTTC
once,TRBJ2-7,NA,TRBV6-1,CASSDNYEQYF,TGTGCCAGCAGTGACAACTACGAGCAGTACTTC
NA,TRBJ2-3,NA,TRBV18,CASSPQSTDTQYF,TGTGCCAGCTCACCACAATCCACAGATACGCAGTATTTT
NA,TRBJ2-7,NA,TRBV6-5,CASSYSWGYEQYF,TGTGCCAGCAGTTACAGCTGGGGGTACGAGCAGTACTTC
NA,TRBJ2-7,TRBD2,TRBV6-4,CAAGGFLSGRHYEQYF,TGTGCCGCCGGGGGATTCCTTAGCGGGAGGCACTACGAGCAGTACTTC
NA,TRBJ1-1,NA,TRBV6-5,CASSYSVPNTEAFF,TGTGCCAGCAGTTACTCGGTTCCTAACACTGAAGCTTTCTTT
NA,TRBJ2-1,TRBD2,TRBV4-3,CASSQSTSGEQFF,TGCGCCAGCAGCCAAAGTACTAGCGGCGAGCAGTTCTTC
NA,TRBJ2-7,NA,TRBV7-9,CASSSTYEQYF,TGTGCCAGCAGCTCAACCTACGAGCAGTACTTC
NA,TRBJ1-2,TRBD1,TRBV9,CASSARTGGRDGYTF,TGTGCCAGCAGCGCACGGACAGGGGGAAGGGATGGCTACACCTTC
NA,TRBJ2-3,TRBD2,TRBV18,CASSPRGEAQYF,TGTGCCAGCTCACCCCGGGGGGAGGCGCAGTATTTT
NA,TRBJ1-4,NA,TRBV6-9,CASSYSGTNEKLFF,TGTGCCAGCAGTTATTCAGGAACGAATGAAAAACTGTTTTTT
NA,TRBJ2-2,NA,TRBV15,CATSTPLGFANTGELFF,TGTGCCACCAGCACCCCCCTTGGCTTCGCGAACACCGGGGAGCTGTTTTTT
NA,TRBJ2-1,TRBD2,TRBV19,CASSVTSGVYNEQFF,TGTGCCAGTAGTGTTACTAGCGGAGTCTACAATGAGCAGTTCTTC
NA,TRBJ1-6,TRBD1,TRBV5-6,CASTGTDNSPLHF,TGTGCCAGCACCGGGACAGATAATTCACCCCTCCACTTT
NA,TRBJ2-1,NA,TRBV28,CASSPTGKSSYNEQFF,TGTGCCAGCAGTCCTACAGGGAAATCCTCCTACAATGAGCAGTTCTTC
NA,TRBJ2-5,NA,TRBV5-5,CASSLVVETQYF,TGTGCCAGCAGCTTGGTAGTAGAGACCCAGTACTTC
NA,TRBJ2-1,TRBD2,TRBV7-9,CASSPGTSGRPGGNEQFF,TGTGCCAGCAGCCCCGGGACTAGCGGGAGGCCAGGGGGAAATGAGCAGTTCTTC
few,TRBJ2-2,TRBD1,TRBV10-3,CAIRDRLTGELFF,TGTGCCATCAGGGACAGGCTCACCGGGGAGCTGTTTTTT
NA,TRBJ2-7,NA,TRBV11-2,CASSLGPGNTYEQYF,TGTGCCAGCAGCTTAGGGCCCGGGAATACCTACGAGCAGTACTTC
NA,TRBJ1-2,NA,TRBV30,CAWSVPLGGNYGYTF,TGTGCCTGGAGTGTCCCTTTGGGCGGGAACTATGGCTACACCTTC
NA,TRBJ2-5,TRBD2,TRBV5-5,CASSLGTSRETQYF,TGTGCCAGCAGCTTGGGGACTAGCCGGGAGACCCAGTACTTC
NA,TRBJ1-1,NA,TRBV14,CASSFTSSTANTEAFF,TGTGCCAGCAGCTTCACAAGCAGCACGGCGAACACTGAAGCTTTCTTT
NA,TRBJ2-6,TRBD1,TRBV5-4,CASNHRGSGANVLTF,TGTGCCAGCAACCACAGGGGCTCTGGGGCCAACGTCCTGACTTTC
NA,TRBJ2-7,TRBD1,TRBV18,CASSQGQGSNEQYF,TGTGCCAGCTCACAGGGACAGGGATCCAACGAGCAGTACTTC
NA,TRBJ1-1,TRBD1,TRBV14,CASSQLTGVYGEAFF,TGTGCCAGCAGCCAGCTAACAGGGGTGTATGGTGAAGCTTTCTTT
NA,TRBJ2-7,TRBD2,TRBV28,CASSRTSGSVAYEQYF,TGTGCCAGCAGCCGGACTAGCGGGAGCGTTGCCTACGAGCAGTACTTC
NA,TRBJ2-1,NA,TRBV3-1/TRBV3-2,CASSQGLYNEQFF,TGTGCCAGCAGCCAAGGACTTTACAATGAGCAGTTCTTC
NA,TRBJ2-1,NA,TRBV7-9,CASSLAGGRESDEQFF,TGTGCCAGCAGCTTAGCGGGGGGCAGGGAGAGTGATGAGCAGTTCTTC
NA,TRBJ1-1,NA,TRBV2,CASKGVRATEAFF,TGTGCCAGCAAAGGGGTCAGGGCCACTGAAGCTTTCTTT
NA,TRBJ2-5,NA,TRBV9,CASSRMGETQYF,TGTGCCAGCAGCCGGATGGGAGAGACCCAGTACTTC
NA,TRBJ2-7,NA,TRBV6-1,CASSEKVSRSSYEQYF,TGTGCCAGCAGTGAAAAGGTCTCCAGGTCCTCTTACGAGCAGTACTTC
NA,TRBJ2-7,NA,TRBV6-2/TRBV6-3,CASSYPGPGYEQYF,TGTGCCAGCAGTTACCCGGGACCCGGCTACGAGCAGTACTTC
NA,TRBJ2-5,NA,TRBV5-4,CASSLTGAETQYF,TGTGCCAGCAGCTTGACTGGGGCAGAGACCCAGTACTTC
NA,TRBJ2-7,NA,TRBV1,CTSSHGLVYEQYF,TGCACCAGCAGCCACGGACTAGTCTACGAGCAGTACTTC
NA,TRBJ2-7,NA,TRBV6-2/TRBV6-3,CASSLNYEQYF,TGTGCCAGCAGTCTCAACTACGAGCAGTACTTC
NA,TRBJ2-7,NA,TRBV21-1,CASSSRRVLGPPSYEQYF,TGTGCCAGCAGCAGCCGCCGTGTTTTGGGACCCCCCAGTTACGAGCAGTACTTC
NA,TRBJ2-1,NA,TRBV6-4,CASTPGRPLIDNEQFF,TGTGCCAGCACGCCGGGGAGGCCACTCATAGACAATGAGCAGTTCTTC
few,TRBJ2-2,NA,TRBV15,CATSRDPETGELFF,TGTGCCACCAGCAGAGATCCAGAAACCGGGGAGCTGTTTTTT
NA,TRBJ2-5,NA,TRBV28,CASSWGGSIQETQYF,TGTGCCAGCAGTTGGGGCGGCTCAATCCAAGAGACCCAGTACTTC
NA,TRBJ1-4,NA,TRBV5-4,CASSSPPGEKLFF,TGTGCCAGCAGCTCCCCCCCCGGCGAAAAACTGTTTTTT
once,TRBJ2-5,TRBD2,TRBV6-5,CASRRLAGIEETQYF,TGTGCCAGCCGGAGACTAGCGGGGATAGAAGAGACCCAGTACTTC
NA,TRBJ2-5,NA,TRBV7-6,CASSLTARAGQETQYF,TGTGCCAGCAGCTTAACTGCCAGGGCAGGGCAAGAGACCCAGTACTTC